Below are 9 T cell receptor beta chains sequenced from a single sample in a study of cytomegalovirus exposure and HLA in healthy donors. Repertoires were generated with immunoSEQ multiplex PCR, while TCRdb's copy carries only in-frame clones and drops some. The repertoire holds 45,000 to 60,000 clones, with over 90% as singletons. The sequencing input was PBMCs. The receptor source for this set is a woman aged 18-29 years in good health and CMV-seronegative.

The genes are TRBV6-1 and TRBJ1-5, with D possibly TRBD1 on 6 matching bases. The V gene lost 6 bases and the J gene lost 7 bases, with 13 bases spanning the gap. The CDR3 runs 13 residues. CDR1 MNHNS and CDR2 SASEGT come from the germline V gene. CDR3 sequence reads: CASRDRLGQPQHF. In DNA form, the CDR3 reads TGTGCCAGCAGGGACAGATTAGGACAGCCCCAGCATTTT.

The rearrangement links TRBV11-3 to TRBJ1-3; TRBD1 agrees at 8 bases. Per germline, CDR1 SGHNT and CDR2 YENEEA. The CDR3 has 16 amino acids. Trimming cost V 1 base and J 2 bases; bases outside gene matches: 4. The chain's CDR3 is CASSLARQGPGNTIYF. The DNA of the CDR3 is TGTGCCAGCAGCTTAGCCCGACAGGGGCCTGGAAACACCATATATTTT.

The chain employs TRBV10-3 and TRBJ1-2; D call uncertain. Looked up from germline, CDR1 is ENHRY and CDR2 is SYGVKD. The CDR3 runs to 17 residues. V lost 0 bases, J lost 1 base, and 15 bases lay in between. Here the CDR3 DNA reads TGTGCCATCAGTGAGTCGAAAAGCGGCAGGAGTAACTATGGCTACACCTTC. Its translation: CAISESKSGRSNYGYTF.

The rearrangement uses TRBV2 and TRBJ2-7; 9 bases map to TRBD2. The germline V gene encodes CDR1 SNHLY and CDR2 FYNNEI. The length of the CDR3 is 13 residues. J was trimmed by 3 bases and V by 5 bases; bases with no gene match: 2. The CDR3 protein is CASSRTSDYEQYF. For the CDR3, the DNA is TGTGCCAGCAGTCGGACTAGCGACTACGAGCAGTACTTC. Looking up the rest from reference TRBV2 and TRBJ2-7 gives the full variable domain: EPEVTQTPSHQVTQMGQEVILRCVPISNHLYFYWYRQILGQKVEFLVSFYNNEISEKSEIFDDQFSVERPDGSNFTLKIRSTKLEDSAMYFCASSRTSDYEQYFGPGTRLTVT.

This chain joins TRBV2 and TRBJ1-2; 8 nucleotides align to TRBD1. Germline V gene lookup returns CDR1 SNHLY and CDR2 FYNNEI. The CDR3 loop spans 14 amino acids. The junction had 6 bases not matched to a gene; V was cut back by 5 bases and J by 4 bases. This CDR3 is CASSMTGESYGYTF. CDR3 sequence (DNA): TGTGCCAGCAGTATGACAGGGGAGTCCTATGGCTACACCTTC.

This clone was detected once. The CDR3 here is CASSSGTGGADGYTF. The CDR3 nucleotides read TGTGCCAGCAGCTCCGGGACAGGGGGCGCGGATGGCTACACCTTC. The genes are TRBV7-9 and TRBJ1-2, with 12 positions matching TRBD1. V was clipped by 4 bases and J by 6 bases; unmatched bases: 6. The CDR3 has 15 residues. CDR1 and CDR2 from the germline V gene are SEHNR and FQNEAQ (reference sequence).

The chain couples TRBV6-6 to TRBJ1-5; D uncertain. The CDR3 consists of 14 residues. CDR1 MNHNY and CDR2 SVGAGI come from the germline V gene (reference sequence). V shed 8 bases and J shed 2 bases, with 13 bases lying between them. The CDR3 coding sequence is TGTGCCAGCGTGGGAGGCCTCGGCAATCAGCCCCAGCATTTT. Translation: CASVGGLGNQPQHF.

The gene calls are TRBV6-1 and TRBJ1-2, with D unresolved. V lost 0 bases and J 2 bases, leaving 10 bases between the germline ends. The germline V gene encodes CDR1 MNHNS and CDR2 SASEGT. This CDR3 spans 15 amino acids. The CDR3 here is CASSEAPGWNYGYTF. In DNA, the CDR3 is TGTGCCAGCAGTGAAGCACCAGGCTGGAACTATGGCTACACCTTC.

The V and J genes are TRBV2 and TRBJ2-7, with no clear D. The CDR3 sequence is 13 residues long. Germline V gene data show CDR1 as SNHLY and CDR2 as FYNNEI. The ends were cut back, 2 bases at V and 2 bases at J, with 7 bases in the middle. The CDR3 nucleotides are TGTGCCAGCAGTGAACGCAGGACCTACGAGCAGTACTTC. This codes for CASSERRTYEQYF.